This T cell receptor (beta chain) was identified during a study of blood T cells in healthy people across ages. Points from the study as a whole: Roughly linear age-related decline in beta diversity appeared, significant by age about 40.

A remark on this clonotype: The antigen remains unidentified.

Alongside a J-beta primer mix, a sample-barcoded 5' primer served in a second PCR lasting roughly 6 to 11 cycles. One entry per CDR3 protein, called by TCRdb with MiXCR from the 5' RACE reads. The data show roughly 1.5 million distinct CDR3 sequences, approximately 43% seen once. V lost 1 base to trimming and J lost 9 bases; unmatched junction nucleotides: 6. The CDR3 sequence is 14 residues long. Germline CDR1 LGHNA, CDR2 YNFKEQ. This sequence joins TRBV4-2 and TRBJ2-1, with TRBD2 identical over 7 bases. This TCR derives from a woman under 30 in good health. Sequencing used blood. CDR3 in amino acids: CASSQGRLAVEQFF. DNA for the CDR3: TGTGCCAGCAGCCAAGGACGCCTAGCGGTTGAGCAGTTCTTC.